A selection of T cell receptor beta chains follows, all from one sample in a study of T cell responses to AZD1222 COVID-19 vaccine. Libraries were prepared by immunoSEQ multiplex PCR; TCRdb keeps only in-frame clonotypes and omits some of them. The table lists 130,000 to 150,000 clones, 80% to 95% of them singletons. The sequenced sample was peripheral blood, obtained on day 0 of AZD1222 vaccination. These receptors were collected from an adult in good health. Both conserved end residues are part of each CDR3. The order of the fields is clone size, D gene, V gene, J gene, CDR3 DNA, CDR3 protein. A D gene is named only where the DNA matches it firmly. Clone size is stated in some rows and not others, as once, few, many or a class when expanded.

size: NA; D: NA; V: TRBV5-1; J: TRBJ2-7; DNA: TGCGCCAGCAGCTTGGTGGCGGACACCTTAAGCGAGCAGTACTTC; CDR3: CASSLVADTLSEQYF
size: NA; D: NA; V: TRBV4-3; J: TRBJ2-3; DNA: TGCGCCAGCAGCCTGGGAGGAACGCAGTATTTT; CDR3: CASSLGGTQYF
size: NA; D: NA; V: TRBV12-3/TRBV12-4; J: TRBJ1-1; DNA: TGTGCCAGCAGTTCCGACAGGGAAGCTTTCTTT; CDR3: CASSSDREAFF
size: NA; D: TRBD1; V: TRBV28; J: TRBJ1-1; DNA: TGTGCCAGCAGGGCTCGACAGGGATTAGAAGCTTTCTTT; CDR3: CASRARQGLEAFF
size: NA; D: NA; V: TRBV19; J: TRBJ1-1; DNA: TGTGCCAGTAGTATCTGGGTTCGGGACACTGAAGCTTTCTTT; CDR3: CASSIWVRDTEAFF
size: NA; D: NA; V: TRBV10-2; J: TRBJ2-7; DNA: TGCGCCAGCGGCCGGGCCTACGAGCAGTACTTC; CDR3: CASGRAYEQYF
size: NA; D: NA; V: TRBV4-2; J: TRBJ2-5; DNA: TGTGCCAGCAGCCAAGAGTGGTCTGAGACCCAGTACTTC; CDR3: CASSQEWSETQYF
size: NA; D: NA; V: TRBV20-1; J: TRBJ1-3; DNA: TGCAGTGCTCCCTCGGGAAACACCATATATTTT; CDR3: CSAPSGNTIYF
size: NA; D: NA; V: TRBV6-1; J: TRBJ1-3; DNA: TGTGCCAGCAGTGTAGAAACAGGGTTGTCTGGAAACACCATATATTTT; CDR3: CASSVETGLSGNTIYF
size: few; D: NA; V: TRBV10-3; J: TRBJ2-3; DNA: TGTGCCATCAGTGGCACCGGCACCACAGATACGCAGTATTTT; CDR3: CAISGTGTTDTQYF
size: NA; D: TRBD1; V: TRBV20-1; J: TRBJ1-5; DNA: TGCAGTGCCAGTGAATTACAGGGGTTAGATCAGCCCCAGCATTTT; CDR3: CSASELQGLDQPQHF
size: NA; D: TRBD2; V: TRBV14; J: TRBJ2-7; DNA: TGTGCCAGCAGCCACCTAGCGGGGGGAGACGAGCAGTACTTC; CDR3: CASSHLAGGDEQYF
size: NA; D: NA; V: TRBV9; J: TRBJ2-3; DNA: TGTGCCAGCAGCGTAAGAGGAGAAGAGGATACGCAGTATTTT; CDR3: CASSVRGEEDTQYF
size: NA; D: NA; V: TRBV6-1; J: TRBJ1-5; DNA: TGTGCCAGCAGTGAGCCCTACGGGGTCGGTCAGCCCCAGCATTTT; CDR3: CASSEPYGVGQPQHF
size: NA; D: TRBD2; V: TRBV27; J: TRBJ2-5; DNA: TGTGCCAGCAGAGTCGGGGGGGCCCAAGAGACCCAGTACTTC; CDR3: CASRVGGAQETQYF
size: NA; D: NA; V: TRBV28; J: TRBJ2-5; DNA: TGTGCCAGCAGTTCGTCCTACCTCAGAGAGACCCAGTACTTC; CDR3: CASSSSYLRETQYF
size: NA; D: NA; V: TRBV5-6; J: TRBJ1-4; DNA: TGTGCCAGCAGCTCAGCAGGGTATGAAAAACTGTTTTTT; CDR3: CASSSAGYEKLFF
size: NA; D: NA; V: TRBV28; J: TRBJ1-1; DNA: TGTGCCAGCAGTCCTTTTGGGACGGTTAACACTGAAGCTTTCTTT; CDR3: CASSPFGTVNTEAFF
size: few; D: NA; V: TRBV9; J: TRBJ1-6; DNA: TGTGCCAGCAGTACTAGCTCCTATAATTCACCCCTCCACTTT; CDR3: CASSTSSYNSPLHF
size: NA; D: NA; V: TRBV11-2; J: TRBJ1-1; DNA: TGTGCCAGCAGCCCAATTTCGAACACTGAAGCTTTCTTT; CDR3: CASSPISNTEAFF